The clone carrying this T cell receptor (beta chain) was picked up a small number of times. The entry originates in a study of T cell repertoires in cytomegalovirus infection. TCRdb independently ran MiXCR on the reads; one entry per CDR3 protein. The table records hundreds of thousands of distinct CDR3 sequences, approximately 25% of them present only once. V was shortened by 10 bases and J by 0 bases, with 20 bases between the two germline ends. Germline V gives CDR1 SGHNT, CDR2 YYREEE (reference sequence). The CDR3 covers 17 residues. Material: CD8+ T cells from PBMCs. This TCR was sampled from a human donor in good health (CMV status not recorded). Some clones in this sample may be carry-over from other donors' samples. The V gene is TRBV5-4, the J gene TRBJ1-6; D call uncertain. Here the CDR3 reads CAFTDGGFGSYNSPLHF. In DNA, the CDR3 is TGTGCCTTTACGGACGGAGGTTTTGGCTCCTATAATTCACCCCTCCACTTT.